The 4 T cell receptor beta chains below come from one sample, sequenced in a study of CD8 T cells in Susac syndrome. The authors reverse transcribed about 0.5 to 1 ug RNA with random hexamers. TCRdb redid the calling of the immunoSEQ multiplex PCR reads with MiXCR, one entry per CDR3 protein. The sample gives about 150,000 distinct CDR3 sequences, 90% to 95% of which show up once; over 0.2% is in the top ten. The source material was CD8+ T cells from PBMCs. These TCRs come from a human donor with multiple sclerosis.

The J gene is TRBJ2-1, the V gene TRBV3-1; 9 bases align to TRBD2. J lost 5 bases, V lost 5 bases, and 4 bases had no gene match. CDR1 LGHDT and CDR2 YNNKEL come from the germline V gene (reference sequence). CDR3 length: 14 amino acids. The CDR3 coding sequence is TGTGCCAGCAGCTTCGGGACTAGCAACAATGAGCAGTTCTTC. Protein product: CASSFGTSNNEQFF.

V is TRBV4-1 and J is TRBJ1-1; no clear D gene. The germline V and J ends were trimmed by 2 bases and 0 bases, with 10 bases remaining between them. This CDR3 region has 15 residues. Germline lookup yields CDR1 MGHRA and CDR2 YSYEKL. In nucleotides, the CDR3 is TGCGCCAGCAGCCAATCTCGGGCCTTGAACACTGAAGCTTTCTTT. Protein sequence: CASSQSRALNTEAFF.

The rearrangement uses TRBV5-6 and TRBJ2-1; 8 bases agree with TRBD2. Germline CDR1 is SGHDT and CDR2 is YYEEEE. The CDR3 sequence is 13 residues long. V lost 2 bases, J lost 10 bases, and 5 bases stayed unmatched. The CDR3 bases are TGTGCCAGCAGCTTCGGGGGGGCCCGGGAGCAGTTCTTC. Its protein product is CASSFGGAREQFF.

CDR3 DNA: TGTGCCAGTAGTGTACAGGGGTTTAGCAATCAGCCCCAGCATTTT. Protein sequence: CASSVQGFSNQPQHF. The chain employs TRBV19 and TRBJ1-5, with 7 bases fitting TRBD1. Germline V gene lookup returns CDR1 LNHDA and CDR2 SQIVND (reference sequence). The ends lost 5 bases at V and 0 bases at J; junction bases unmatched: 4. The CDR3 runs to 15 residues.